These 22 T cell receptor beta chains were sequenced from one sample in a study of cytomegalovirus exposure and HLA in healthy donors. Amplification used 60 Vbeta primers and 13 Jbeta primers. Some clones are missing from TCRdb's copy, which holds only in-frame ones; the method was immunoSEQ multiplex PCR. This table holds 150,000 to 200,000 clones, 80% found once. The specimen sequenced was PBMCs. Receptor source: a woman in her 40s in good health and CMV-seronegative.

The rearrangement joins TRBV19 to TRBJ1-6; 7 positions agree with TRBD1. Trimming took 3 bases from V and 6 from J; bases not matched to a gene: 5. CDR1 LNHDA and CDR2 SQIVND come from the germline V gene (reference sequence). The CDR3 runs to 15 residues. The CDR3 reads CASSIPGTVNSPLHF. For the CDR3, the DNA is TGTGCCAGTAGTATTCCCGGGACAGTTAATTCACCCCTCCACTTT.

This clone was detected a few times. This sequence joins TRBV18 and TRBJ1-2; perhaps TRBD1 as D (5 bases). The germline V gene encodes CDR1 KGHSH and CDR2 LQKENI. The CDR3 spans 14 residues. V lost 2 bases to trimming and J lost 4 bases, with 11 bases between them. DNA of the CDR3: TGTGCCAGCTCACCAACCGGGACTTCCTATGGCTACACCTTC. This encodes CASSPTGTSYGYTF.

The chain combines TRBV19 with TRBJ1-1; no firm D call. The germline gives CDR1 LNHDA, CDR2 SQIVND (reference sequence). This CDR3 is built from 13 residues. Trimming removed 1 base at V and 6 bases at J, with 9 bases between. The CDR3 DNA sequence: TGTGCCAGTAGTATAGTTCAGCGGGCTGAAGCTTTCTTT. It is translated as CASSIVQRAEAFF.

The chain couples TRBV9 to TRBJ2-7; tentative D call: TRBD1 (6 bases). Germline V gene data show CDR1 as SGDLS and CDR2 as YYNGEE. This CDR3 region has 14 residues. Trimming stripped 4 bases from V and 2 bases from J, with 13 bases between. CDR3 DNA sequence: TGTGCCAGCAGCCCGAGACAGGCCGCCTACGAGCAGTACTTC. It is translated as CASSPRQAAYEQYF.

This chain joins TRBV9 and TRBJ1-2; tentative D call: TRBD1 (6 bases). Germline V CDR1 and CDR2: SGDLS, YYNGEE. V was shortened by 1 base and J by 6 bases, with 16 bases between the two germline ends. CDR3 length: 15 residues. CDR3 sequence: CASSVRVGGADGYTF. In DNA, the CDR3 is TGTGCCAGCAGCGTAAGGGTGGGGGGGGCAGATGGCTACACCTTC.

The genes are TRBV27 and TRBJ1-2; no clear D. The CDR3 covers 16 residues. Germline V gene data show CDR1 as MNHEY and CDR2 as SMNVEV (reference sequence). Deletions cut 5 bases from V and 1 base from J, with 17 bases between. CDR3 protein: CASSPPPRLGNYGYTF. DNA for the CDR3: TGTGCCAGCAGTCCCCCCCCGAGGTTAGGTAACTATGGCTACACCTTC.

The J gene is TRBJ2-7, the V gene TRBV5-6, with D unresolved. Germline CDR1 reads SGHDT; CDR2 reads YYEEEE. V lost 0 bases to trimming and J lost 2 bases, with 12 bases between them. This CDR3 contains 15 residues. The CDR3 loop reads CASSLAPGSPYEQYF. The CDR3, as DNA: TGTGCCAGCAGCTTGGCTCCCGGGTCGCCCTACGAGCAGTACTTC.

In this sample, this clone turned up a few times. The V gene is TRBV7-9, the J gene TRBJ1-2, with D possibly TRBD1 on 5 matching bases. Germline values: CDR1 SEHNR, CDR2 FQNEAQ (reference sequence). V lost 5 bases and J lost 4, with 11 bases in between. This CDR3 is 13 amino acids long. Here the CDR3 reads CASSLGGTYGYTF. In DNA, the CDR3 is TGTGCCAGCAGCCTGGGGGGTACCTATGGCTACACCTTC.

The rearrangement joins TRBV28 to TRBJ2-3; 12 bases line up with TRBD2. This CDR3 comprises 17 residues. Germline CDR1 and CDR2: MDHEN and SYDVKM. V trimming: 5 bases; J trimming: 2 bases; junction bases outside the gene matches: 8. The CDR3 nucleotides are TGTGCCAGCAGTCCGTTACTAGCGGGGGGATTCACAGATACGCAGTATTTT. This sequence encodes CASSPLLAGGFTDTQYF.

This chain joins TRBV5-6 and TRBJ1-4; possibly TRBD1 for D (5 bases). V lost 0 bases to trimming and J lost 7 bases, with 13 bases between them. Germline V gives CDR1 SGHDT, CDR2 YYEEEE. The CDR3 covers 15 residues. Written as DNA, the CDR3 is TGTGCCAGCAGCTTGGTAGGCAGGGAGGGTGAAAAACTGTTTTTT. Translated: CASSLVGREGEKLFF.

This chain joins TRBV4-2 and TRBJ2-5; D possibly corresponds to TRBD1 (6 bases). The J call may not be correct, given that the DNA end is closer to TRBJ2-7. Germline lookup yields CDR1 LGHNA and CDR2 YNFKEQ. The CDR3 is made up of 16 amino acids. The CDR3 region has the DNA TGTGCCAGCAGCCTAGGGCAGGGGCCCAAATCCTACGAGCAGTACTTC. The encoded protein is CASSLGQGPKSYEQYF.

V usage is TRBV5-4 and J usage is TRBJ2-7; 7 bases are shared with TRBD2. From germline, CDR1 is SGHNT and CDR2 YYREEE (reference sequence). There are 15 residues in the CDR3. V lost 4 bases, J lost 7 bases, and 14 bases stayed unmatched. Here the CDR3 DNA reads TGTGCCAGCAGCCCCGGGGGGTCTGGGAACCTAGAGCAGTACTTC. Translation gives CASSPGGSGNLEQYF.

The rearrangement joins TRBV18 to TRBJ2-1; 16 nucleotides line up with TRBD2. This CDR3 spans 18 amino acids. The V segment lost 1 base and the J segment 4 bases; nucleotides outside the gene matches: 4. Germline V gene lookup returns CDR1 KGHSH and CDR2 LQKENI. CDR3 region: CASSPLQGLAGGYNEQFF. The CDR3 nucleotides are TGTGCCAGCTCACCACTGCAGGGACTAGCGGGGGGGTACAATGAGCAGTTCTTC.

This sequence joins TRBV4-2 and TRBJ2-7; TRBD1 matches at 8 bases. V was clipped by 0 bases and J by 5 bases; unmatched bases: 9. Per germline, CDR1 LGHNA and CDR2 YNFKEQ. There are 16 residues in the CDR3. CDR3 protein: CASSQDRTGSSNEQYF. CDR3 in DNA: TGTGCCAGCAGCCAAGATAGGACAGGGAGTTCGAACGAGCAGTACTTC.

V and J are TRBV6-5 and TRBJ2-1; 9 positions match TRBD1. The J segment lost 4 bases and the V segment lost 8 bases, leaving 9 bases of the junction unmatched. The CDR3 runs 15 residues. CDR1 is MNHEY, CDR2 SVGAGI, per germline. The CDR3 sequence: CASPRDRETYNEQFF. The CDR3 DNA sequence: TGTGCCAGCCCCCGGGACAGGGAGACGTACAATGAGCAGTTCTTC.

The V call is TRBV6-4, the J call TRBJ1-1; D call uncertain. The V gene lost 5 bases and the J gene lost 1 base, with 8 bases spanning the gap. In germline, CDR1 is MRHNA, CDR2 SNTAGT. The CDR3 extends over 13 amino acids. This CDR3 is CASSMAENTEAFF. The CDR3 nucleotides are TGTGCCAGCAGTATGGCAGAGAACACTGAAGCTTTCTTT.

The chain couples TRBV7-9 to TRBJ2-7, with 8 bases aligning to TRBD1. The CDR3 extends over 14 amino acids. Germline V CDR1 and CDR2: SEHNR, FQNEAQ (reference sequence). The ends lost 5 bases at V and 4 bases at J; junction bases unmatched: 7. DNA of the CDR3: TGTGCCAGCAGCCCCCGGGACAGGACTTACGAGCAGTACTTC. This gives the protein CASSPRDRTYEQYF. Full variable domain (rest looked up from reference TRBV7-9 and TRBJ2-7): DTGVSQNPRHKITKRGQNVTFRCDPISEHNRLYWYRQTLGQGPEFLTYFQNEAQLEKSRLLSDRFSAERPKGSFSTLEIQRTEQGDSAMYLCASSPRDRTYEQYFGPGTRLTVT.

This clone was detected once. The chain recombines TRBV18 with TRBJ2-7, with a tentative D call TRBD2 (6 bases). This CDR3 comprises 15 residues. The V gene lost 6 bases and the J gene lost 2 bases, with 17 bases spanning the gap. Germline assignment: CDR1 KGHSH and CDR2 LQKENI. In DNA, the CDR3 is TGTGCCAGCTCTCCGAGGGGCGGGGAGACCTACGAGCAGTACTTC. Translated: CASSPRGGETYEQYF.

The chain links TRBV9 to TRBJ1-3; no clear D. Germline CDR1 SGDLS, CDR2 YYNGEE. The ends were cut back, 4 bases at V and 7 bases at J, with 15 bases in the middle. This CDR3 is 14 amino acids long. DNA of the CDR3: TGTGCCAGCAGCCGCGTCCGATCGGGGAACACCATATATTTT. This encodes CASSRVRSGNTIYF. Full variable domain (remainder filled in from reference TRBV9 and TRBJ1-3): DSGVTQTPKHLITATGQRVTLRCSPRSGDLSVYWYQQSLDQGLQFLIQYYNGEERAKGNILERFSAQQFPDLHSELNLSSLELGDSALYFCASSRVRSGNTIYFGEGSWLTVV.

The genes are TRBV9 and TRBJ2-2; D possibly corresponds to TRBD1 (6 bases). V was shortened by 0 bases and J by 5 bases, with 14 bases between the two germline ends. The length of the CDR3 is 16 residues. CDR1 and CDR2 from the germline V gene are SGDLS and YYNGEE. CDR3 loop: CASSVERGGGTGELFF. CDR3 nucleotides: TGTGCCAGCAGCGTAGAACGTGGGGGCGGGACCGGGGAGCTGTTTTTT. The full variable domain, rest sourced from reference TRBV9 and TRBJ2-2, is DSGVTQTPKHLITATGQRVTLRCSPRSGDLSVYWYQQSLDQGLQFLIQYYNGEERAKGNILERFSAQQFPDLHSELNLSSLELGDSALYFCASSVERGGGTGELFFGEGSRLTVL.

The genes are TRBV7-7 and TRBJ2-3; the match to TRBD1 covers 10 bases. The V and J ends lost 5 bases and 5 bases, in that order; junction bases with no gene match: 4. CDR3 length: 14 amino acids. CDR1 and CDR2 (germline): SSHAT, FNYEAQ (reference sequence). CDR3 in DNA: TGTGCCAGCAGCAGACAGGGGGCGCGAGATACGCAGTATTTT. Translated, it gives CASSRQGARDTQYF.

J is TRBJ2-3 and V is TRBV27; TRBD2 aligns across 10 bases. V trimming: 6 bases; J trimming: 6 bases; junction bases outside the gene matches: 6. Germline lookup yields CDR1 MNHEY and CDR2 SMNVEV (reference sequence). The CDR3 loop spans 14 amino acids. As DNA, the CDR3 is TGTGCCAGCAGGTCTAGCGGGAGTGGGGATACGCAGTATTTT. Protein sequence: CASRSSGSGDTQYF.